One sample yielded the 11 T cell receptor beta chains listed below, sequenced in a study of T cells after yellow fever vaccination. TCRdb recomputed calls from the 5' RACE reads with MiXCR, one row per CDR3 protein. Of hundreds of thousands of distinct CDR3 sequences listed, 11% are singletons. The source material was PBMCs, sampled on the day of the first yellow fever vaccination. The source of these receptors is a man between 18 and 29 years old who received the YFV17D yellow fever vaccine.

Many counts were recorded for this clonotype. The CDR3 DNA reads as TGCAGTGCTCACTATTCTCTCTACGAGCAGTACTTC. Translated, it gives CSAHYSLYEQYF. The chain uses TRBV20-1 and TRBJ2-7; D is unclear. The CDR3 consists of 12 residues. CDR1 and CDR2 from the germline V gene are DFQATT and SNEGSKA (reference sequence). The germline V and J ends were trimmed by 5 bases and 3 bases, with 11 bases remaining between them.

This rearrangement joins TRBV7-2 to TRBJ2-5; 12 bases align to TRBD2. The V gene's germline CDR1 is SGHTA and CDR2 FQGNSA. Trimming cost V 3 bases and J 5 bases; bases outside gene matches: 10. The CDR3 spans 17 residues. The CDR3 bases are TGTGCCAGCAGCTTTTCTAGCGGGGGGGCCTTCGGGGAGACCCAGTACTTC. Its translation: CASSFSSGGAFGETQYF. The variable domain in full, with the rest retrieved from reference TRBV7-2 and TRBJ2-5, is GAGVSQSPSNKVTEKGKDVELRCDPISGHTALYWYRQSLGQGLEFLIYFQGNSAPDKSGLPSDRFSAERTGGSVSTLTIQRTQQEDSAVYLCASSFSSGGAFGETQYFGPGTRLLVL.

The CDR3 sequence: CASSPGFARIGYTF. CDR3 in DNA: TGTGCCAGCAGTCCCGGGTTTGCAAGGATTGGCTACACCTTC. The chain recombines TRBV7-2 with TRBJ1-2; D call uncertain. The CDR3 length is 14 residues. The V end lost 6 bases, the J end lost 7 bases, and 18 bases lay between the germline ends. Per the germline V gene, CDR1 is SGHTA and CDR2 is FQGNSA.

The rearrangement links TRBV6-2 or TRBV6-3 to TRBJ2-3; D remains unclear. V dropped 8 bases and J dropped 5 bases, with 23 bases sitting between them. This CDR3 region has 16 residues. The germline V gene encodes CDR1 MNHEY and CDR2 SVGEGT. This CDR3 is CASVSSPWAHLDTQYF. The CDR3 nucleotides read TGTGCCAGCGTGAGCTCCCCTTGGGCACATCTAGATACGCAGTATTTT.

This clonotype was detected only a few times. CDR3 bases: TGTGCCAGCAGTGACGCCCCGGGGGGAAGCACAGATACGCAGTATTTT. It is translated as CASSDAPGGSTDTQYF. V usage is TRBV6-4 and J usage is TRBJ2-3; 7 bases are shared with TRBD2. Trimming took 2 bases from V and 0 from J; bases not matched to a gene: 5. This CDR3 is 16 amino acids long. Germline CDR1 is MRHNA and CDR2 is SNTAGT.

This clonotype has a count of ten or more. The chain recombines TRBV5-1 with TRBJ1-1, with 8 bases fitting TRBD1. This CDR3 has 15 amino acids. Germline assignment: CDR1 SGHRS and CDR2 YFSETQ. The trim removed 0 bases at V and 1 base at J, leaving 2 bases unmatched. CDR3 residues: CASSLAQGANTEAFF. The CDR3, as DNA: TGCGCCAGCAGCTTGGCCCAGGGGGCGAACACTGAAGCTTTCTTT.

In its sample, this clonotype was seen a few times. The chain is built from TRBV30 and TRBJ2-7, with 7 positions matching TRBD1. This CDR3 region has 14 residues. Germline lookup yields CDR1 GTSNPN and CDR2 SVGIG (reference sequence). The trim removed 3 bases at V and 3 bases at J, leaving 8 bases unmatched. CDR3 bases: TGTGCCTGGAGAAGGGCAGGGGGTGTCTACGAGCAGTACTTC. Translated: CAWRRAGGVYEQYF.

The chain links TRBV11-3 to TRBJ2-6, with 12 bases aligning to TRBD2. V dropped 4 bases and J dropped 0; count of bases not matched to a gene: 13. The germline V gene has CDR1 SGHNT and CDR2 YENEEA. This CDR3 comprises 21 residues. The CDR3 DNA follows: TGTGCCAGCAGCTCTCGGCAACTAGCGGGGGGAACCATCTCTGGGGCCAACGTCCTGACTTTC. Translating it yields CASSSRQLAGGTISGANVLTF.

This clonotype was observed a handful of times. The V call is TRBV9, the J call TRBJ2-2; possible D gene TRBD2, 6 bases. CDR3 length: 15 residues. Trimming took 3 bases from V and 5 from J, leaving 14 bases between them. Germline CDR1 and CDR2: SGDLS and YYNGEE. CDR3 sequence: CASSGLGGLTGELFF. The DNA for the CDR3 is TGTGCCAGCAGCGGCCTCGGGGGTCTAACCGGGGAGCTGTTTTTT. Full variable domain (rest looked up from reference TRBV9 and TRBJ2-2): DSGVTQTPKHLITATGQRVTLRCSPRSGDLSVYWYQQSLDQGLQFLIQYYNGEERAKGNILERFSAQQFPDLHSELNLSSLELGDSALYFCASSGLGGLTGELFFGEGSRLTVL.

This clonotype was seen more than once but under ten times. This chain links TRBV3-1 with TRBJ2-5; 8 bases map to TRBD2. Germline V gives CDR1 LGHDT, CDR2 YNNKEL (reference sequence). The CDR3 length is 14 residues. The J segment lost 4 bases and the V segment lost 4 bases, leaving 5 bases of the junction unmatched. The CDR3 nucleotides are TGTGCCAGCAGCCTTAGCGGGACACGAGAGACCCAGTACTTC. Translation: CASSLSGTRETQYF.

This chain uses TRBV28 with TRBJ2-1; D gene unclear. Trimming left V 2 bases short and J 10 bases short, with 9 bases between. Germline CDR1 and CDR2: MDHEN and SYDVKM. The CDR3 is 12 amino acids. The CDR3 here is CASSLEVNEQFF. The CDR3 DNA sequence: TGTGCCAGCAGTTTAGAGGTTAACGAGCAGTTCTTC.